This T cell receptor beta chain was found in a study of cytomegalovirus exposure and HLA in healthy donors. The study ran its PCR with 60 Vbeta and 13 Jbeta primers. Method: immunoSEQ multiplex PCR; TCRdb's copy keeps in-frame clones and lacks some. This sample's table has roughly 200,000 clones. Study findings and constraints: Many donors carried some public TCRs, although rarity characterized most TCR sequences.

A note on this clone: Antigen specificity is unknown.

The V and J ends lost 2 bases and 6 bases respectively, with 17 bases between them. Germline V gene lookup returns CDR1 LNHNV and CDR2 YYDKDF (reference sequence). This CDR3 region has 16 residues. This chain joins TRBV15 and TRBJ2-1; tentatively, D is TRBD2 (5 bases). Sequenced material: PBMCs. The sequence came from a man under 40 in good health and CMV-seronegative. The CDR3 reads CATSRPGLASSNEQFF. The CDR3 nucleotides read TGTGCCACCAGCAGACCTGGACTGGCCTCTAGCAATGAGCAGTTCTTC.